The 2 T cell receptor beta chains listed next were all sequenced from one sample in a study of cytomegalovirus exposure and HLA in healthy donors. The PCR contained 60 Vbeta and 13 Jbeta primers. Profiling relied on immunoSEQ multiplex PCR, and the TCRdb table lists in-frame clones only, not all of them. This sample's clone table lists more than 200,000 clones. The sequenced sample consisted of PBMCs. All receptors come from a woman aged 25 to 45 in good health and CMV-seropositive.

For the CDR3, the DNA is TGTGCCAGCAGTGGAACAGGGGGCCGGGGCTACACCTTC. It is translated as CASSGTGGRGYTF. This chain joins TRBV6-6 and TRBJ1-2; 9 bases fit TRBD1. The CDR3 length is 13 residues. J lost 8 bases, V lost 5 bases, and 6 bases had no gene match. From germline, CDR1 is MNHNY and CDR2 SVGAGI (reference sequence).

This sequence joins TRBV4-3 and TRBJ2-7; the match to TRBD2 covers 13 bases. Germline lookup yields CDR1 LGHNA and CDR2 YSLEER. The CDR3 totals 16 residues. The V gene end was trimmed by 0 bases and the J gene end by 4 bases; junction bases not matched to a gene: 3. The CDR3 region has the DNA TGCGCCAGCAGCCAAGAGGGGACTAGCGGGGTATACGAGCAGTACTTC. This codes for CASSQEGTSGVYEQYF.